This T cell receptor (beta chain) was captured in a study of CD8 T cells in ankylosing spondylitis. Study results and limitations: One TCR beta motif, made up of roughly 8 highly homologous variants, appeared characteristic of ankylosing spondylitis blood. As reported, disease-linked clones showed significant enrichment in matched ankylosing spondylitis synovial fluid. Disease-associated clonotypes exhibited CD8+ identity and were relatively infrequent in peripheral blood.

A quantitative 5'-RACE method, one with molecular barcodes, was used to make TCR beta libraries. MiXCR, applied by TCRdb to the 5' RACE reads, yields one record per CDR3 protein. The sample lists 300,000 to 350,000 distinct CDR3 sequences, around 21% seen once, with roughly 3.6% in the top ten. This clonotype was counted only a few times. The target antigen is unknown. Per the germline V gene, CDR1 is ENHRY and CDR2 is SYGVKD. The CDR3 is 13 amino acids. Deletions cut 4 bases from V and 4 bases from J, with 8 bases between. The gene calls are TRBV10-3 and TRBJ2-1, with a weak D call TRBD2 (6 bases). This receptor was taken from a female donor with ankylosing spondylitis or in good health (not recorded which). The sample comprised blood, either unsorted or a sorted T cell fraction (not recorded which). CDR3 DNA sequence: TGTGCCATCAGTGGACTAGGATACAATGAGCAGTTCTTC. Translated, it gives CAISGLGYNEQFF.